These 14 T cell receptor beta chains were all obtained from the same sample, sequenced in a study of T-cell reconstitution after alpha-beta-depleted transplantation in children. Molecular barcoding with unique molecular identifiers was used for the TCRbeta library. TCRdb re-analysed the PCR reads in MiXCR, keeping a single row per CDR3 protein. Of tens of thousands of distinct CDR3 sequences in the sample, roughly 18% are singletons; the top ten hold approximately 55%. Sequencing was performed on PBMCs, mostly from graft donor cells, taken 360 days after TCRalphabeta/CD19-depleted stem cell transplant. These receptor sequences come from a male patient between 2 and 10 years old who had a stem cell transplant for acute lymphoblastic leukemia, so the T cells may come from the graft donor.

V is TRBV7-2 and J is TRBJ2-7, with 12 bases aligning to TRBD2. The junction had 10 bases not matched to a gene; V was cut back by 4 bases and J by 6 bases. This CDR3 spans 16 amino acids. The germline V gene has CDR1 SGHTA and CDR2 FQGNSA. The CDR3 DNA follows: TGTGCCAGCAGCTGGAGACTAGCGGGAGAATCCAGCGAGCAGTACTTC. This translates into CASSWRLAGESSEQYF.

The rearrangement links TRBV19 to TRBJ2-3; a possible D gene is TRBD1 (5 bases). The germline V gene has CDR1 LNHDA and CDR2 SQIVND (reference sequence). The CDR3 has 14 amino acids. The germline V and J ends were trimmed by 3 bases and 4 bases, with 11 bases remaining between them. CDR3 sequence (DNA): TGTGCCAGTAGTATCCAGGGTGGTGCAGATACGCAGTATTTT. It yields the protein CASSIQGGADTQYF.

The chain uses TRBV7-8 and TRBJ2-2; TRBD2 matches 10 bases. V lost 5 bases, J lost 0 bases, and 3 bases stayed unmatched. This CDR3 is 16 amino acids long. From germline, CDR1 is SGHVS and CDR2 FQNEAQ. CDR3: CASSNGLAANTGELFF. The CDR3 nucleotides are TGTGCCAGCAGCAACGGACTAGCGGCGAACACCGGGGAGCTGTTTTTT.

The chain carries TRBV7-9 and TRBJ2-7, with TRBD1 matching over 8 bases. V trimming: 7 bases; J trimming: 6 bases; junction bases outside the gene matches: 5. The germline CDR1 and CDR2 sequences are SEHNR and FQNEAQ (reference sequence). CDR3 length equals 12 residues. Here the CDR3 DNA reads TGTGCCAGCAACAGTGACAGGGGCGAGCAGTACTTC. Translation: CASNSDRGEQYF. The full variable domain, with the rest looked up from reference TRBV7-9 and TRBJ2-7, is DTGVSQNPRHKITKRGQNVTFRCDPISEHNRLYWYRQTLGQGPEFLTYFQNEAQLEKSRLLSDRFSAERPKGSFSTLEIQRTEQGDSAMYLCASNSDRGEQYFGPGTRLTVT.

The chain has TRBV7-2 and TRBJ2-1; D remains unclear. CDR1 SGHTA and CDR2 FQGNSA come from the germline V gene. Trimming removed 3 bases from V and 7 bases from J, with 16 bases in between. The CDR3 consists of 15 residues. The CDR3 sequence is CASSFFFDGRNEQFF. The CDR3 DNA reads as TGTGCCAGCAGCTTTTTTTTCGACGGAAGGAATGAGCAGTTCTTC.

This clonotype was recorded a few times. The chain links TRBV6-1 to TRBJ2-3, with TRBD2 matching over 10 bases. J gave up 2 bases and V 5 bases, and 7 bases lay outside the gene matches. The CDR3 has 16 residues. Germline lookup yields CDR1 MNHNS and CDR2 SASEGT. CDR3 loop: CASSLIGLAVTDTQYF. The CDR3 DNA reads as TGTGCCAGCAGTCTTATAGGACTAGCGGTCACAGATACGCAGTATTTT.

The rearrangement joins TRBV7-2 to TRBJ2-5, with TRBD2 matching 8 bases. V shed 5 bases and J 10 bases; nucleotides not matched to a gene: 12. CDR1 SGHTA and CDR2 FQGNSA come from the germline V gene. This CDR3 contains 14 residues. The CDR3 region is CASSIESGSPLQYF. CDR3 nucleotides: TGTGCCAGCAGCATAGAAAGCGGGAGCCCTCTCCAGTACTTC.

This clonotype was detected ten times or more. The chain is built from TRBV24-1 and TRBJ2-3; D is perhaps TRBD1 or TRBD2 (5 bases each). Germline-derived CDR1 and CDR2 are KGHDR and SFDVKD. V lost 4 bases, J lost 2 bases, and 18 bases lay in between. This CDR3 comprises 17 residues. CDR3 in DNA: TGTGCCACCAGTGACTCCGGTCGAGGGGTAATCACAGATACGCAGTATTTT. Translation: CATSDSGRGVITDTQYF.

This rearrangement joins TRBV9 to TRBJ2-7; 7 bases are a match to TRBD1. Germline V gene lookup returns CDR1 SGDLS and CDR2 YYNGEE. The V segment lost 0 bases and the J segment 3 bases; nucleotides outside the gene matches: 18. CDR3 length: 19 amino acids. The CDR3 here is CASSVALTYRGEICYEQYF. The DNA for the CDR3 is TGTGCCAGCAGCGTAGCCCTAACCTACAGGGGAGAAATCTGCTACGAGCAGTACTTC.

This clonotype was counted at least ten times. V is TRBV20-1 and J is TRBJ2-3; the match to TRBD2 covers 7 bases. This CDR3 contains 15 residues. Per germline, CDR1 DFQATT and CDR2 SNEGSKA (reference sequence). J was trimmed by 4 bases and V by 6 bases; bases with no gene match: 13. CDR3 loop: CSAPVQRDGADTQYF. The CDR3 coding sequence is TGCAGTGCCCCCGTACAGCGGGATGGAGCAGATACGCAGTATTTT.

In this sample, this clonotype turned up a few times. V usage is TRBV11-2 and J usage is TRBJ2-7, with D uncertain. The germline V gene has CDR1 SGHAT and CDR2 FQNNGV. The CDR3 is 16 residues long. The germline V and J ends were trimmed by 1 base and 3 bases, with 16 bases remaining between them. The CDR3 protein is CASSLGRGRSSYEQYF. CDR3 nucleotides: TGTGCCAGCAGCTTAGGCCGAGGCCGAAGTAGCTACGAGCAGTACTTC.

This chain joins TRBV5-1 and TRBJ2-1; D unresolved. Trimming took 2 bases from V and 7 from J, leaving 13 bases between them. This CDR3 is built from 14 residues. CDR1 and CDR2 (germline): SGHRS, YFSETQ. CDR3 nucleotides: TGCGCCAGCAGCTTTCAAGATAGCCTGAATGAGCAGTTCTTC. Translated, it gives CASSFQDSLNEQFF.

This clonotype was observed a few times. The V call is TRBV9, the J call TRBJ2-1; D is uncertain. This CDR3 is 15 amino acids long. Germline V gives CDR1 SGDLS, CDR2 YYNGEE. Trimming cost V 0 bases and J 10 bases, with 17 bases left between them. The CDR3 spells CASSVEAGLVDEQFF. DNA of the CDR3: TGTGCCAGCAGCGTAGAGGCCGGCTTAGTAGACGAGCAGTTCTTC.

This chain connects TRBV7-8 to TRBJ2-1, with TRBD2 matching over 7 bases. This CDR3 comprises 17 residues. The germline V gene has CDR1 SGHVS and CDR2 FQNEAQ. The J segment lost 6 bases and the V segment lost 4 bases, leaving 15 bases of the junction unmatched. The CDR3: CASSYLGGTTHGNEQFF. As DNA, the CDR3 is TGTGCCAGCAGCTATCTAGGCGGGACTACCCATGGCAATGAGCAGTTCTTC.